This T cell receptor (beta chain) was profiled in a study of T-cell memory formation after mild COVID-19. Study-wide findings and caveats: Cross-reactive memory seemingly joined, as some responding clones were found in pre-infection memory.

Trimming at V came to 5 bases and at J to 3 bases, leaving 8 bases not matched to a gene. This CDR3 spans 16 amino acids. Concerning this clonotype itself: The antigen is not known.

TCRdb independently ran MiXCR on the 5' RACE reads; one entry per CDR3 protein. In the table there are around 410,000 distinct CDR3 sequences, less than 25% of which are singletons. Input material: PBMCs or a T cell subset sorted from them (not recorded which). The TCR was taken from an adult woman who had mild COVID-19 (a few samples of this study predate the infection). Cell type and time point are not known. The chain uses TRBV12-3 or TRBV12-4 and TRBJ1-1; 11 nucleotides line up with TRBD1. CDR3: CASSRDRGKSDTEAFF. CDR3 sequence (DNA): TGTGCCAGCAGTCGGGACAGGGGGAAGTCGGACACTGAAGCTTTCTTT.